The 3 T cell receptor beta chains in this list originate from one sample, sequenced in a study of shared clonotypes between healthy human individuals. Naive CD8 cells, CD45RO-negative and positively selected for CCR7, excluded terminally differentiated effector memory CD45RA+ cells. Clones were read by immunoSEQ multiplex PCR, and TCRdb kept only the in-frame ones, dropping some. The sample holds approximately 810,000 clones, roughly 92% seen once. What was sequenced was naive CD8+ T cells sorted from blood. The receptors shown here come from a man aged 25-40 years in good health.

The V gene is TRBV30, the J gene TRBJ2-1; 8 bases map to TRBD2. The CDR3 has 17 residues. Germline V CDR1 and CDR2: GTSNPN, SVGIG (reference sequence). J lost 3 bases, V lost 2 bases, and 12 bases had no gene match. The DNA of the CDR3 is TGTGCCTGGAGTCTGGTTCTTAGCGGGAAGGTCTACAATGAGCAGTTCTTC. Encoded protein: CAWSLVLSGKVYNEQFF. The whole variable domain, remainder taken from reference TRBV30 and TRBJ2-1, is SQTIHQWPATLVQPVGSPLSLECTVEGTSNPNLYWYRQAAGRGLQLLFYSVGIGQISSEVPQNLSASRPQDRQFILSSKKLLLSDSGFYLCAWSLVLSGKVYNEQFFGPGTRLTVL.

This sequence joins TRBV11-2 and TRBJ2-7, with 7 positions matching TRBD2. Per the germline V gene, CDR1 is SGHAT and CDR2 is FQNNGV. V shed 3 bases, J shed 3 bases, and the junction held 8 bases outside the gene matches. The CDR3 loop spans 15 amino acids. Here the CDR3 DNA reads TGTGCCAGCAGCTTGGGGAGCGGGATGGGCTACGAGCAGTACTTC. It is translated as CASSLGSGMGYEQYF. Supplemented by reference TRBV11-2 and TRBJ2-7, the full variable domain reads EAGVAQSPRYKIIEKRQSVAFWCNPISGHATLYWYQQILGQGPKLLIQFQNNGVVDDSQLPKDRFSAERLKGVDSTLKIQPAKLEDSAVYLCASSLGSGMGYEQYFGPGTRLTVT.

J is TRBJ2-1 and V is TRBV7-9, with D possibly matching TRBD1 (7 bases). The CDR3 length is 15 residues. Germline V gene lookup returns CDR1 SEHNR and CDR2 FQNEAQ (reference sequence). Trimming pared 6 bases from V and 3 bases from J, leaving 15 bases between. The chain's CDR3 is CASRYQGGVYNEQFF. The CDR3 region has the DNA TGTGCCAGCAGATACCAGGGGGGTGTCTACAATGAGCAGTTCTTC.